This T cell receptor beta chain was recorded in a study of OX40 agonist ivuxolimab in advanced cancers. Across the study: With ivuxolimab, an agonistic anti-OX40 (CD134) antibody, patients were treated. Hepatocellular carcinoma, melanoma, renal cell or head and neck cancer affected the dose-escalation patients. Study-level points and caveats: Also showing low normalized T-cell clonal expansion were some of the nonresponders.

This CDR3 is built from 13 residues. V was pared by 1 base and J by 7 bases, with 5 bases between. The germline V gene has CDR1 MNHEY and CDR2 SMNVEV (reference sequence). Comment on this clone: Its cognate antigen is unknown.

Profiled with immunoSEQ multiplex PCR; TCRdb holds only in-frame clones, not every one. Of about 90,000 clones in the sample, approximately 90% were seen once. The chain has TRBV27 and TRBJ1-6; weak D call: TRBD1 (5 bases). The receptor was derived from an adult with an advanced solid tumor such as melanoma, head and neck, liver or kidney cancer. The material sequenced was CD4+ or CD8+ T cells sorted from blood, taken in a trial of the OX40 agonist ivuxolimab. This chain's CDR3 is CASSLWTNSPLHF. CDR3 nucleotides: TGTGCCAGCAGTTTATGGACAAATTCACCCCTCCACTTT.